This T cell receptor (beta chain) appears in the sequencing data of a study of CD8+ T cells in alopecia areata. A note on this clone: The antigen remains undetermined.

The CDR3 contains 16 residues. Germline lookup yields CDR1 ENHRY and CDR2 SYGVKD. With 8 bases removed from V and 0 bases from J, the gap between germline ends came to 14 bases. Extracted RNA was reverse transcribed, and the resulting cDNA served as sequencing template. Sequencing was performed with immunoSEQ multiplex PCR; in TCRdb, only in-frame clones are kept and a portion is missing. The sample has about 110,000 clones, roughly 64% seen once; the top ten hold roughly 19%. The researchers isolated CD4+ and CD8+ T cells from PBMCs by sorting. Study-wide findings and caveats: Normal scalp had lower clonality than lesional scalp, with alopecia totalis/universalis lesions showing this most strongly. Scalp samples also contribute reads from the resident alphabeta T cells found in normal skin. Compared with mice, patients displayed less clear TCR sharing, possibly for HLA-related reasons.

The sequence was obtained from a human donor in good health. J is TRBJ2-6 and V is TRBV10-3; D perhaps matches TRBD1 (5 bases). The sample was CD8+ T cells sorted from blood. As DNA, the CDR3 is TGTGCCATCCGGGCAGGGTTAAGCTCTGGGGCCAACGTCCTGACTTTC. This translates into CAIRAGLSSGANVLTF.